This T cell receptor (beta chain) comes out of a study of breast tumors, draining lymph nodes, adjacent tissues. This clonotype was seen ten or more times. The antigen is undetermined. The study, taken as a whole, reports: Tumor T cell lymph node origin was a supported hypothesis, not proven. Findings are consistent with lymph node origin and intratumoral expansion of most tumor T cells. Compared with basal-like, luminal-like tumors shared significantly more repertoire with nontumor tissue. Compared with lymph nodes, tumors were less diverse; compared with nontumor tissue, more.

Axillary draining lymph nodes of breast cancer patients supplied the node samples. TCRdb passed the multiplex PCR reads through MiXCR, listing each CDR3 protein once. In the table there are around 230,000 distinct CDR3 sequences, under 40% of which are singletons. Sequenced: axillary lymph node tissue. This clonotype originated in a female donor with breast cancer. Some clones in this sample may be carry-over from other donors' samples.

The CDR3 loop reads CASSLDGTAGYTF. CDR3 sequence (DNA): TGTGCCAGCAGCTTAGATGGCACGGCTGGCTACACCTTC. This rearrangement joins TRBV11-2 to TRBJ1-2; D uncertain. The CDR3 loop spans 13 amino acids. Trimming pared 0 bases from V and 7 bases from J, leaving 9 bases between. Germline lookup yields CDR1 SGHAT and CDR2 FQNNGV.